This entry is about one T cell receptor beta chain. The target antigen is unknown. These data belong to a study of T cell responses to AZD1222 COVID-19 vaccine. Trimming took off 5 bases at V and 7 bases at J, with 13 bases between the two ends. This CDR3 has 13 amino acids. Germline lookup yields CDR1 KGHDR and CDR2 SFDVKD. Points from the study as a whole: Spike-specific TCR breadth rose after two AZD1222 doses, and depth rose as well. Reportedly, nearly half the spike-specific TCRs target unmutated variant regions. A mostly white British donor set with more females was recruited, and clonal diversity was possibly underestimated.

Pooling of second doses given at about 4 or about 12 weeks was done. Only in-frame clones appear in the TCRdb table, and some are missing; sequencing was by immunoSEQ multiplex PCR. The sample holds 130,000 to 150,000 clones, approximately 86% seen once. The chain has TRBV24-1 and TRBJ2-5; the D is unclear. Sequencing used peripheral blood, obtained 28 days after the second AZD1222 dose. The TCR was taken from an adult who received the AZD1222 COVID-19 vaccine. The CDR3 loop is CATSGSGAGTQYF. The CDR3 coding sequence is TGTGCCACCAGTGGCTCAGGAGCAGGGACCCAGTACTTC.